This T cell receptor beta chain is drawn from a study of blood T cell repertoires in COVID-19. Seattle cases were enrolled at active infection and followed longitudinally. Data came from immunoSEQ multiplex PCR; TCRdb stores just in-frame clones and leaves some out. Of 210,000 or so clones detected, more than 80% appear once; the ten largest clones hold 1.3%. This clone is a singleton in its sample. This clonotype was sampled from a woman aged 25-40 years with COVID-19, enrolled during active disease. What was sequenced was peripheral blood.

CDR3 bases: TGTGCCAGTAGTATAGATCGGGGGGGCTTCGGTGGCTACACCTTC. Amino acid sequence: CASSIDRGGFGGYTF. V gene TRBV19 combines with J gene TRBJ1-2; possible D gene TRBD1, 6 bases. Germline assignment: CDR1 LNHDA and CDR2 SQIVND (reference sequence). Trimming pared 0 bases from V and 7 bases from J, leaving 15 bases between. There are 15 residues in the CDR3. The variable domain in full, with the rest retrieved from reference TRBV19 and TRBJ1-2, is DGGITQSPKYLFRKEGQNVTLSCEQNLNHDAMYWYRQDPGQGLRLIYYSQIVNDFQKGDIAEGYSVSREKKESFPLTVTSAQKNPTAFYLCASSIDRGGFGGYTFGSGTRLTVV.